This is a list of T cell receptor beta chains from one sample in a study of T cell repertoires in cytomegalovirus infection. TCRdb re-called the reads through MiXCR, storing one row per CDR3 protein. The sample lists roughly 230,000 distinct CDR3 sequences, approximately 22% occurring once. The sequenced material came from CD8+ T cells from PBMCs. These receptors all come from a human donor in good health (CMV status not recorded). Some clones in this sample may be carry-over from other donors' samples. CDR3s include the opening cysteine and the closing phenylalanine or tryptophan. D genes are given only for firm matches. Only part of the rows carry a size: once, few, many, or a class if the clone is expanded.

TRBV19	16	-	-	TRBJ2-1	CASSTGWGGLGNEQFF	TGTGCCAGTAGCACAGGCTGGGGGGGCCTGGGGAATGAGCAGTTCTTC
TRBV18	17	many	TRBD1	TRBJ1-2	CASSPGTGGPTNYGYTF	TGTGCCAGCTCGCCCGGGACAGGGGGCCCCACTAACTATGGCTACACCTTC
TRBV7-9	16	many	-	TRBJ1-3	CASSLALGDPGNTIYF	TGTGCCAGCAGCTTAGCCTTGGGTGATCCTGGAAACACCATATATTTT
TRBV15	15	-	-	TRBJ2-3	CATSREEAWADTQYF	TGTGCCACCAGCAGAGAGGAGGCGTGGGCAGATACGCAGTATTTT
TRBV2	16	few	-	TRBJ1-2	CASSERAAASMEGYTF	TGTGCCAGCAGTGAACGGGCGGCAGCCTCCATGGAGGGCTACACCTTC
TRBV6-6	15	-	TRBD1	TRBJ1-2	CASSSLGTGGKGYTF	TGTGCCAGCAGTTCGCTGGGGACAGGGGGTAAAGGCTACACCTTC
TRBV5-1	15	-	-	TRBJ1-1	CASSLDPGYNTEAFF	TGCGCCAGCAGCTTGGATCCGGGCTACAACACTGAAGCTTTCTTT
TRBV6-5	15	-	TRBD2	TRBJ2-7	CASSYAGLAAYEQYF	TGTGCCAGCAGTTACGCTGGACTAGCGGCCTACGAGCAGTACTTC
TRBV20-1	13	few	-	TRBJ2-7	CSATGTLSYEQYF	TGCAGTGCTACCGGGACCCTTTCCTACGAGCAGTACTTC
TRBV19	13	-	-	TRBJ1-1	CASSPARGAEAFF	TGTGCCAGTAGTCCCGCGAGGGGGGCTGAAGCTTTCTTT
TRBV28	15	few	TRBD2	TRBJ2-7	CASSKIGTTPYEQYF	TGTGCCAGCAGTAAGATCGGGACTACCCCCTACGAGCAGTACTTC
TRBV7-2	16	many	TRBD2	TRBJ2-5	CASSLEGGLAEETQYF	TGTGCCAGCAGCTTAGAGGGGGGACTAGCGGAAGAGACCCAGTACTTC
TRBV28	12	-	-	TRBJ1-2	CASDEWGYGYTF	TGTGCCAGCGATGAATGGGGCTATGGCTACACCTTC
TRBV7-8	12	many	-	TRBJ1-1	CASSPGQNEAFF	TGTGCCAGCAGCCCCGGACAAAATGAAGCTTTCTTT
TRBV4-1	14	-	-	TRBJ2-1	CASSQEGLDNEQFF	TGCGCCAGCAGCCAAGAGGGACTCGACAATGAGCAGTTCTTC
TRBV7-6	14	-	-	TRBJ1-1	CASSLAVVGGDTFF	TGTGCCAGCAGCTTAGCTGTTGTGGGGGGTGATACTTTCTTT
TRBV6-5	15	-	-	TRBJ1-5	CASRPDSLSNQPQHF	TGTGCCAGCAGACCCGATAGTCTTAGCAATCAGCCCCAGCATTTT
TRBV6-1	14	few	-	TRBJ2-5	CASREGRFQETQYF	TGTGCCAGCAGAGAGGGACGATTTCAAGAGACCCAGTACTTC
TRBV10-2	14	-	TRBD1	TRBJ1-1	CASSERGLGTEAFF	TGCGCCAGCAGTGAGAGGGGGCTCGGCACTGAAGCTTTCTTT
TRBV20-1	14	-	-	TRBJ1-1	CSAYPDIDPTEAFF	TGCAGTGCCTACCCGGACATCGACCCCACTGAAGCTTTCTTT
TRBV29-1	13	-	TRBD1	TRBJ2-7	CSALGQGSYEQYF	TGCAGCGCCCTCGGACAGGGGTCCTACGAGCAGTACTTC
TRBV29-1	12	few	TRBD2	TRBJ2-7	CSARGGSYEQYF	TGCAGCGCCCGGGGGGGGTCCTACGAGCAGTACTTC
TRBV29-1	14	-	TRBD2	TRBJ2-7	CSVDGGTRPYEQYF	TGCAGCGTTGATGGAGGGACTAGGCCCTACGAGCAGTACTTC
TRBV7-8	15	many	-	TRBJ1-1	CASSLGGGVNTEAFF	TGTGCCAGCAGCCTCGGCGGAGGGGTGAACACTGAAGCTTTCTTT
TRBV10-3	14	-	-	TRBJ1-4	CATSDELPNEKLFF	TGTGCCACCAGTGATGAGCTACCGAATGAAAAACTGTTTTTT
TRBV28	12	few	-	TRBJ2-1	CASSPGTSEQFF	TGTGCCAGCAGTCCCGGGACATCTGAGCAGTTCTTC
TRBV20-1	16	few	TRBD2	TRBJ2-3	CSARGLATYSTDTQYF	TGCAGTGCCCGGGGACTAGCGACTTATTCCACAGATACGCAGTATTTT
TRBV6-6	12	few	-	TRBJ2-7	CASSPSDYEQYF	TGTGCCAGCAGTCCATCCGACTACGAGCAGTACTTC
TRBV9	14	-	TRBD2	TRBJ2-1	CASSPSGGRNEQFF	TGTGCCAGCAGCCCATCGGGGGGGCGCAATGAGCAGTTCTTC
TRBV7-2	17	many	-	TRBJ2-3	CASSYTSRLPGTDTQYF	TGTGCCAGCAGCTACACCTCTAGGCTCCCTGGCACAGATACGCAGTATTTT
TRBV20-1	14	-	-	TRBJ2-6	CSAREQAGANVLTF	TGCAGTGCTAGAGAGCAGGCTGGGGCCAACGTCCTGACTTTC
TRBV2	13	many	-	TRBJ2-2	CASSEEGTGELFF	TGTGCCAGCAGTGAGGAGGGGACCGGGGAGCTGTTTTTT
TRBV7-2	17	many	TRBD2	TRBJ2-5	CASSLAARGGTQETQYF	TGTGCCAGCAGCTTAGCGGCTCGCGGGGGAACCCAAGAGACCCAGTACTTC
TRBV7-7	13	few	-	TRBJ1-6	CASSSDPNSPLHF	TGTGCCAGCAGTTCGGACCCAAATTCACCCCTCCACTTT
TRBV20-1	14	-	-	TRBJ1-2	CSARDRGRPMGYTF	TGCAGTGCTAGAGACAGGGGCCGTCCAATGGGCTACACCTTC
TRBV5-6	16	few	-	TRBJ1-1	CASSWVFREENTEAFF	TGTGCCAGCAGCTGGGTCTTCAGGGAGGAGAACACTGAAGCTTTCTTT
TRBV25-1	16	-	TRBD2	TRBJ2-1	CASSDLSGGARNEQFF	TGTGCCAGCAGTGATTTAAGCGGGGGGGCAAGGAATGAGCAGTTCTTC
TRBV2	14	few	TRBD1	TRBJ1-2	CASGTGGLYDGYTF	TGTGCCAGCGGAACAGGGGGCCTTTATGATGGCTACACCTTC
TRBV2	15	once	-	TRBJ2-6	CASSGQSSGANVLTF	TGTGCCAGCAGCGGACAGTCCTCTGGGGCCAACGTCCTGACTTTC
TRBV7-9	15	many	TRBD2	TRBJ2-7	CASSPPQERGYEQYF	TGTGCCAGCAGCCCCCCGCAGGAGCGGGGCTACGAGCAGTACTTC
TRBV7-9	12	few	-	TRBJ1-2	CASSFPIDGYTF	TGTGCCAGCAGCTTCCCCATCGATGGCTACACCTTC
TRBV14	13	few	-	TRBJ2-2	CASSPHDTGELFF	TGTGCCAGCAGCCCGCACGATACCGGGGAGCTGTTTTTT
TRBV6-6	14	-	-	TRBJ1-1	CASSSGSAGTEAFF	TGTGCCAGCAGTTCGGGGTCAGCGGGAACTGAAGCTTTCTTT